The 6 T cell receptor beta chains below come from one sample, sequenced in a study of vaccination effects on CD4 cells after COVID-19. This table comes from immunoSEQ multiplex PCR, and its TCRdb copy is limited to in-frame clones, with some not included. Among about 74,000 clones listed, approximately 80% were seen once. Antigen specificity for these receptors is unknown. Culture proceeded for 10 days, and CD4+ T cells were then isolated. Sequenced material: CD4+ T cells from PBMCs cultured without peptide, taken before COVID-19 vaccination. The receptors originated from a human donor who received a COVID-19 vaccine.

J is TRBJ1-6 and V is TRBV5-6, with TRBD1 as a possible D gene (5 bases). The CDR3 covers 15 residues. Germline lookup yields CDR1 SGHDT and CDR2 YYEEEE. V was cut by 1 base and J by 10 bases, with 15 bases left in between. This CDR3 is CASSLLTGLGSPLHF. CDR3 nucleotide sequence: TGTGCCAGCAGCTTGCTAACAGGTCTAGGGTCACCCCTCCACTTT.

The rearrangement joins TRBV6-2 or TRBV6-3 to TRBJ1-1; D ambiguous. V was clipped by 2 bases and J by 5 bases, with 9 bases between them. Germline V gene lookup returns CDR1 MNHEY and CDR2 SVGEGT. CDR3 length: 13 amino acids. CDR3 DNA sequence: TGTGCCAGCAGTTACCCGAGAGGGACTGAAGCTTTCTTT. It translates to CASSYPRGTEAFF.

The rearrangement links TRBV6-6 to TRBJ2-3, with 7 bases that match TRBD1. V gave up 5 bases and J gave up 6 bases; unmatched junction bases: 14. Germline V gene sequence: CDR1 MNHNY, CDR2 SVGAGI (reference sequence). The CDR3 consists of 16 residues. The CDR3 DNA is TGTGCCAGCAGTCCCCTAACAGGGGTGTTTACGGATACGCAGTATTTT. This translates into CASSPLTGVFTDTQYF.

The chain combines TRBV12-5 with TRBJ2-7; 8 bases agree with TRBD1. CDR1 is LGHNT, CDR2 FRNRAP, per germline. The CDR3 contains 14 residues. CDR3 region: CAHQTRDRPYEQYV. The CDR3 DNA is TGTGCCCACCAGACCCGGGACAGGCCCTACGAGCAGTACGTC.

The rearrangement uses TRBV5-1 and TRBJ2-3, with 7 bases identical to TRBD1. Germline loops: CDR1 SGHRS, CDR2 YFSETQ. The length of the CDR3 is 15 residues. V was pared by 1 base and J by 5 bases, with 7 bases of the junction left unmatched. CDR3 sequence (DNA): TGCGCCAGCAGCTTGAATACAGGGGTGGTAGATACGCAGTATTTT. Protein sequence: CASSLNTGVVDTQYF.

CDR3 nucleotide sequence: TGTGCCAGCAGCTCTCGGACAGTAAATGCCGGGGAGCTGTTTTTT. It encodes CASSSRTVNAGELFF. J is TRBJ2-2 and V is TRBV5-6; a weak D match, TRBD1 (6 bases). CDR1 is SGHDT, CDR2 YYEEEE, per germline. Trimming cost V 3 bases and J 6 bases, with 15 bases left between them. The CDR3 totals 15 residues.